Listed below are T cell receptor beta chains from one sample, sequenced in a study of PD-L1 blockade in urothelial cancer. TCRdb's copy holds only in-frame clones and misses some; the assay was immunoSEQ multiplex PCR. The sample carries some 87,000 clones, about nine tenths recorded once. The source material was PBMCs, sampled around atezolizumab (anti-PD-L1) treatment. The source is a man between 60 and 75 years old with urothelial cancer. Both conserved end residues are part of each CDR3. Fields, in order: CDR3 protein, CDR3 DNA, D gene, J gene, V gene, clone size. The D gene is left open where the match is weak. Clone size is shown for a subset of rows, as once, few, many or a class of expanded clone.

CASSLRTEAFF | TGTGCCAGCAGCCTCAGGACTGAAGCTTTCTTT | - | TRBJ1-1 | TRBV4-2 | -
CASSAHRVANTGELFF | TGTGCCAGCAGCGCGCACAGGGTCGCGAACACCGGGGAGCTGTTTTTT | - | TRBJ2-2 | TRBV7-8 | few
CASRGAGGENIQYF | TGTGCCAGCCGAGGAGCGGGAGGGGAAAACATTCAGTACTTC | TRBD2 | TRBJ2-4 | TRBV25-1 | -
CAISDLRHLSGNTIYF | TGTGCCATCAGTGACCTCCGACACCTCTCTGGAAACACCATATATTTT | - | TRBJ1-3 | TRBV10-3 | -
CASSPDRVVYEQYF | TGTGCCAGCTCACCAGACAGGGTGGTGTACGAGCAGTACTTC | TRBD1 | TRBJ2-7 | TRBV18 | -
CASSIGQGYYEQYF | TGTGCCAGCAGCATCGGACAGGGATACTACGAGCAGTACTTC | TRBD1 | TRBJ2-7 | TRBV5-6 | -
CASSAAGDSGEQYF | TGTGCCAGCAGCGCTGCAGGGGATTCCGGCGAGCAGTACTTC | - | TRBJ2-7 | TRBV9 | once
CASSPRGGGSYEQYF | TGTGCCAGCAGCCCAAGGGGAGGTGGATCCTACGAGCAGTACTTC | - | TRBJ2-7 | TRBV7-9 | few
CASSEPGHNQNTEAFF | TGTGCCAGCAGCGAACCGGGACACAACCAGAACACTGAAGCTTTCTTT | - | TRBJ1-1 | TRBV6-1 | -
CAISVAGGGYTF | TGTGCCATCAGTGTAGCTGGAGGCGGCTACACCTTC | - | TRBJ1-2 | TRBV10-3 | few
CASSWGRPHYGYTF | TGTGCCAGCAGCTGGGGCCGACCGCACTATGGCTACACCTTC | - | TRBJ1-2 | TRBV5-6 | -
CASTHGGGEKLFF | TGTGCCAGCACTCATGGCGGGGGAGAAAAACTGTTTTTT | - | TRBJ1-4 | TRBV28 | once
CASRITDSRVADTQYF | TGTGCCAGTAGGATCACCGACAGCCGTGTGGCAGATACGCAGTATTTT | - | TRBJ2-3 | TRBV19 | -
CASSLRVEPGNTIYF | TGTGCCAGCAGTCTCCGGGTGGAACCTGGAAACACCATATATTTT | - | TRBJ1-3 | TRBV27 | -
CASSVTVADYGYTF | TGTGCCAGTAGTGTTACGGTGGCGGACTATGGCTACACCTTC | - | TRBJ1-2 | TRBV19 | once
CASSFRLADLYEQYF | TGTGCCAGCAGTTTTAGACTAGCGGACCTCTACGAGCAGTACTTC | TRBD2 | TRBJ2-7 | TRBV27 | -
CASSLGGGLSSYNSPLHF | TGTGCCAGCAGCTTGGGAGGAGGGCTGAGCTCCTATAATTCACCCCTCCACTTT | - | TRBJ1-6 | TRBV5-6 | -
CASSPFTGGNYGYTF | TGTGCCAGCAGTCCCTTCACAGGGGGCAACTATGGCTACACCTTC | TRBD1 | TRBJ1-2 | TRBV27 | few
CASSRDRGRENEQFF | TGTGCCAGCAGCCGGGACAGGGGGCGGGAAAATGAGCAGTTCTTC | TRBD1 | TRBJ2-1 | TRBV7-2 | -
CASRTEISGNTIYF | TGTGCCAGCCGGACAGAGATCTCTGGAAACACCATATATTTT | - | TRBJ1-3 | TRBV2 | -
CASSLAVGTGGSGNTIYF | TGCGCCAGCAGCTTGGCCGTCGGGACAGGGGGCTCTGGAAACACCATATATTTT | TRBD1 | TRBJ1-3 | TRBV5-1 | -
CATRATGEGDGYTF | TGTGCCACCAGAGCTACAGGGGAAGGGGATGGCTACACCTTC | TRBD1 | TRBJ1-2 | TRBV15 | -
CASSPGGTGGNNYGYTF | TGTGCCAGCAGCCCGGGCGGGACAGGGGGCAATAACTATGGCTACACCTTC | TRBD1 | TRBJ1-2 | TRBV7-3 | -
CASSGLIQETQYF | TGTGCCAGCAGTGGACTTATCCAAGAGACCCAGTACTTC | - | TRBJ2-5 | TRBV27 | -
CASSAGGGWNEQFF | TGCGCCAGCAGCGCCGGGGGGGGATGGAATGAGCAGTTCTTC | TRBD2 | TRBJ2-1 | TRBV4-3 | -